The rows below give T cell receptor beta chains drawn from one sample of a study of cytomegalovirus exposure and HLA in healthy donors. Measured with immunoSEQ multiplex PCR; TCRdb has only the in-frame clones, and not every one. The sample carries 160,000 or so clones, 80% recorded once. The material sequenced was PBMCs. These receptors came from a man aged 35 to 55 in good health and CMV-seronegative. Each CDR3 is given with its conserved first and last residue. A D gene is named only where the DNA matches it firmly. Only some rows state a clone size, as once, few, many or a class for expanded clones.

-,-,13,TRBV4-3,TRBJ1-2,CASSQDRDFRYTF,TGCGCCAGCAGCCAAGACAGGGATTTTCGCTACACCTTC
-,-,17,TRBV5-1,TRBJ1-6,CASSRVGQSSYNSPLHF,TGCGCCAGCAGCCGAGTGGGACAAAGCTCCTATAATTCACCCCTCCACTTT
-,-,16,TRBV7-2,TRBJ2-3,CASSVAGTLTTDTQYF,TGTGCCAGCAGCGTCGCCGGGACACTGACCACAGATACGCAGTATTTT
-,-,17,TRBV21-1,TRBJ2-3,CASSTPLAGASTDTQYF,TGTGCCAGCAGCACTCCTCTAGCGGGGGCGAGCACAGATACGCAGTATTTT
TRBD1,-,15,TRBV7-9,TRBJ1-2,CASSLGWQGADGYTF,TGTGCCAGCAGCTTAGGATGGCAGGGGGCGGATGGCTACACCTTC
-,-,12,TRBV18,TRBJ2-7,CASSLREGEQYF,TGTGCCAGCTCCCTCAGGGAAGGCGAGCAGTACTTC
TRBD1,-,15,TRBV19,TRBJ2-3,CASRDRGPFADTQYF,TGTGCCAGTAGAGACAGGGGGCCTTTCGCAGATACGCAGTATTTT
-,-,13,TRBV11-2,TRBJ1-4,CASSRGLGEKLFF,TGTGCCAGCTCTAGGGGCTTGGGGGAAAAACTGTTTTTT
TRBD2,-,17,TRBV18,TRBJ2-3,CASSPSPAGFSTDTQYF,TGTGCCAGCTCACCATCCCCAGCGGGGTTTAGCACAGATACGCAGTATTTT
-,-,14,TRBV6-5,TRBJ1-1,CASSVGQRNTEAFF,TGTGCCAGCAGCGTCGGACAGAGAAACACTGAAGCTTTCTTT
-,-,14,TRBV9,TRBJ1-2,CASSVGQTPYGYTF,TGTGCCAGCAGCGTAGGGCAAACCCCCTATGGCTACACCTTC
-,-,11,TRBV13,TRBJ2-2,CASRQTGELFF,TGTGCCAGCAGACAGACCGGGGAGCTGTTTTTT
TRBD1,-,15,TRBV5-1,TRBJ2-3,CASSTGTGGTDTQYF,TGCGCCAGCAGCACAGGGACAGGAGGCACAGATACGCAGTATTTT
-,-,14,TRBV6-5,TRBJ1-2,CASVSNRVGYGYTF,TGTGCCAGCGTTTCAAACAGGGTCGGCTATGGCTACACCTTC
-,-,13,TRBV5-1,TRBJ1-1,CASSPGVNTEAFF,TGCGCCAGCAGCCCAGGGGTGAACACTGAAGCTTTCTTT
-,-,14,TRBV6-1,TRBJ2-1,CASSEQLFYNEQFF,TGTGCCAGCAGTGAGCAGTTATTCTACAATGAGCAGTTCTTC
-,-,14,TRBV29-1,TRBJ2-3,CSVVRGYITDTQYF,TGCAGCGTTGTTAGGGGATACATCACAGATACGCAGTATTTT
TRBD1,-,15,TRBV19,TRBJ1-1,CASSFSTGYYTEAFF,TGTGCCAGTAGTTTCTCGACAGGGTATTACACTGAAGCTTTCTTT
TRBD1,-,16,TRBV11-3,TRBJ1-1,CASSRWTGGVNTEAFF,TGTGCCAGCAGCCGCTGGACAGGGGGCGTCAACACTGAAGCTTTCTTT
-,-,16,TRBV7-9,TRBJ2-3,CASSSIQGGITDTQYF,TGTGCCAGCAGCTCGATCCAAGGGGGTATCACAGATACGCAGTATTTT
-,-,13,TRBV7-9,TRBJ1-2,CASSLDGGRGYTF,TGTGCCAGCAGCTTAGATGGCGGCAGAGGCTACACCTTC
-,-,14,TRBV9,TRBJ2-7,CASSAGLTDYEQYF,TGTGCCAGCAGCGCAGGGCTTACGGACTACGAGCAGTACTTC
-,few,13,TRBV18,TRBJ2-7,CASSSPDSYEQYF,TGTGCCAGCTCATCTCCGGACAGCTACGAGCAGTACTTC
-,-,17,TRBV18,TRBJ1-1,CASSPRVLTHSDTEAFF,TGTGCCAGCTCACCCCGGGTGCTAACCCATAGCGACACTGAAGCTTTCTTT
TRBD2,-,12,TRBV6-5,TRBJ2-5,CASRVGEGTQYF,TGTGCCAGCAGAGTGGGGGAGGGGACCCAGTACTTC
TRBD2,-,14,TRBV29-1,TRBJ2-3,CSVEGSGVLDTQYF,TGCAGCGTTGAAGGCAGCGGGGTCCTAGATACGCAGTATTTT
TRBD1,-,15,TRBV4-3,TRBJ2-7,CASSQGTGRAYEQYF,TGCGCCAGCAGCCAAGGGACAGGGAGAGCCTACGAGCAGTACTTC
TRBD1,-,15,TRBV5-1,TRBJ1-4,CASSRQGAKDEKLFF,TGCGCCAGCAGCCGACAGGGGGCAAAGGATGAAAAACTGTTTTTT
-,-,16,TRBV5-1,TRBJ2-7,CASRSTISSSSYEQYF,TGCGCCAGCAGATCGACAATTTCCTCTAGCTCCTACGAGCAGTACTTC